This T cell receptor (beta chain) derives from a study of T cells after yellow fever vaccination. One entry per CDR3 protein, called by TCRdb with MiXCR from the 5' RACE reads. The sample has some 160,000 distinct CDR3 sequences; about a tenth are singletons. This clonotype has more than one count but fewer than ten. Its antigen remains unidentified. Notes on the study in general: It was the secondary response that reached its peak faster, day 5 versus 15, but it was weaker. The study re-detected most primary-vaccination clones after the booster (roughly 96% CD4, 88% CD8).

Trimming took off 7 bases at V and 1 base at J, with 9 bases between the two ends. CDR3 length equals 13 residues. Germline V lookup: CDR1 MNHNY, CDR2 SVGAGI (reference sequence). V usage is TRBV6-6 and J usage is TRBJ2-3, with D unresolved. This specimen consisted of CD8+ T cells sorted from PBMCs, obtained 45 days after the yellow fever booster vaccination. This TCR was sampled from a man aged 18 to 29 who received the YFV17D yellow fever vaccine. For the CDR3, the DNA is TGTGCCAGCACCCTCGCCCGCACAGATACGCAGTATTTT. This translates into CASTLARTDTQYF.